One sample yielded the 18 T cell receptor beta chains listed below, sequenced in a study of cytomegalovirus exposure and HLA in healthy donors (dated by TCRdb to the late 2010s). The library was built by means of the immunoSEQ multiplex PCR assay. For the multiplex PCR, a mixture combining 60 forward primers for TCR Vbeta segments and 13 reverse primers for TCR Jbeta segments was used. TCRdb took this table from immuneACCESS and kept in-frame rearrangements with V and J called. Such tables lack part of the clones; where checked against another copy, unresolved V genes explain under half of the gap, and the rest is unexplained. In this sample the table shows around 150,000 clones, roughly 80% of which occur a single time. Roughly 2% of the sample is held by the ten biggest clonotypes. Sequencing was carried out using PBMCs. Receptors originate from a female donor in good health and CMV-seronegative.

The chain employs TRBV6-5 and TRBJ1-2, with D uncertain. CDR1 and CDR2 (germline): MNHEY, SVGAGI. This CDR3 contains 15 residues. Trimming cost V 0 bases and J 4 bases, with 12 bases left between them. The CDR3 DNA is TGTGCCAGCAGTTACTCCGCAGGTCAAAGCTATGGCTACACCTTC. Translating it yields CASSYSAGQSYGYTF.

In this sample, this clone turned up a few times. The CDR3 is CASSLDRALLYEQYF. In DNA form, the CDR3 reads TGTGCCAGCAGCTTAGACAGGGCCCTACTCTACGAGCAGTACTTC. The J gene is TRBJ2-7, the V gene TRBV7-8; weak D call: TRBD1 (6 bases). Trimming removed 1 base at V and 3 bases at J, with 13 bases between. CDR3 size: 15 residues. Germline values: CDR1 SGHVS, CDR2 FQNEAQ.

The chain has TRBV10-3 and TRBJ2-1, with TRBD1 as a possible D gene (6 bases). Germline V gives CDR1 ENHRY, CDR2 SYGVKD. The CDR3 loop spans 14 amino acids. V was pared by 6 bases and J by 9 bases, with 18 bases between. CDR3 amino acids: CAISTLQGLGEQFF. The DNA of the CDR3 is TGTGCCATCAGCACGTTACAGGGCTTGGGTGAGCAGTTCTTC.

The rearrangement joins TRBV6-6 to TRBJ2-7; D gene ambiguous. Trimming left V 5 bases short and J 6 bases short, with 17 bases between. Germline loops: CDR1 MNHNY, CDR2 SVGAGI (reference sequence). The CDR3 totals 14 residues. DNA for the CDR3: TGTGCCAGCAGTGCGAGAGACACGTCCGGCGAGCAGTACTTC. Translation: CASSARDTSGEQYF.

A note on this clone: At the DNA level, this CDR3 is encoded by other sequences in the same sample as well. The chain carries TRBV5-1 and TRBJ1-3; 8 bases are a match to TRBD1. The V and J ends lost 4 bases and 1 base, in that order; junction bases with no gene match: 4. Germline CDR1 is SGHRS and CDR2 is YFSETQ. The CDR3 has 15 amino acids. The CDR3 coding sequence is TGCGCCAGCAGCCCGGACAGGGCATCTGGAAACACCATATATTTT. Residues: CASSPDRASGNTIYF.

CDR3 sequence reads: CASSFTAGTGRDYGYTF. CDR3 bases: TGTGCCAGCAGCTTTACCGCCGGGACAGGGAGGGACTATGGCTACACCTTC. The V and J genes are TRBV5-4 and TRBJ1-2, with 9 bases aligning to TRBD1. The CDR3 totals 17 residues. J lost 3 bases, V lost 2 bases, and 11 bases had no gene match. Germline lookup yields CDR1 SGHNT and CDR2 YYREEE (reference sequence).

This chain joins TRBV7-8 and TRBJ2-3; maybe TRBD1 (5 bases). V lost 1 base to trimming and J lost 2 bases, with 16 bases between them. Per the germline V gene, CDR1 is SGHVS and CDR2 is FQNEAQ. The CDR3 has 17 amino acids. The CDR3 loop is CASSLVGGQLYTDTQYF. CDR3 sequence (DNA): TGTGCCAGCAGCTTAGTGGGTGGACAACTTTACACAGATACGCAGTATTTT.

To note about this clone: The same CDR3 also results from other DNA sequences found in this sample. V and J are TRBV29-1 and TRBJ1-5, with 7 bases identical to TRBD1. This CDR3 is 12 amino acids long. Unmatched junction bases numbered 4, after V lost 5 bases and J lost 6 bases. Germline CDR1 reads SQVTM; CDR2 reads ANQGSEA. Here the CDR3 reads CSVTTGSQPQHF. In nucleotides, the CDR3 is TGCAGCGTTACGACAGGGTCTCAGCCCCAGCATTTT.

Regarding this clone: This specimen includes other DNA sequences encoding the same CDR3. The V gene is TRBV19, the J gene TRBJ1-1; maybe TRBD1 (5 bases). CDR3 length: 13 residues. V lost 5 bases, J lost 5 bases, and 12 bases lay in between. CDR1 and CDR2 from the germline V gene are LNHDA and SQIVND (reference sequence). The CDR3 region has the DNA TGTGCCAGTAGTCCTTGGGGGGGGACTGAAGCTTTCTTT. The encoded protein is CASSPWGGTEAFF.

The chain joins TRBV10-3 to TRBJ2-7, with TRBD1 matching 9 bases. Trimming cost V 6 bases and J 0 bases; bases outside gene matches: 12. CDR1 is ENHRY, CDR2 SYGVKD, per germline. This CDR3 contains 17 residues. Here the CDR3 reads CAISPGQGGLSSYEQYF. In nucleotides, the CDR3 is TGTGCCATCAGCCCGGGACAGGGTGGATTGAGCTCCTACGAGCAGTACTTC.

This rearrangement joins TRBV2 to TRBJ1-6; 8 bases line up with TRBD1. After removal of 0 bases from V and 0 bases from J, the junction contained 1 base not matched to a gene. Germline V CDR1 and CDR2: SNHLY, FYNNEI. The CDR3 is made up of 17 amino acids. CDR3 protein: CASSEATGDSYNSPLHF. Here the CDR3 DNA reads TGTGCCAGCAGTGAAGCGACAGGGGACTCCTATAATTCACCCCTCCACTTT.

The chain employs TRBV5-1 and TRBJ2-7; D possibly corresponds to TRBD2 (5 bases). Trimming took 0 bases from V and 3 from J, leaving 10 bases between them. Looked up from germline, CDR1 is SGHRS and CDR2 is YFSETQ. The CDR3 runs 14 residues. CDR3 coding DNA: TGCGCCAGCAGCTTGGTTTCGGGGAACTACGAGCAGTACTTC. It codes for CASSLVSGNYEQYF.

CDR3 protein: CASSSFLFEAFF. As DNA, the CDR3 is TGTGCCAGCAGTTCTTTCCTGTTTGAAGCTTTCTTT. The V call is TRBV11-2, the J call TRBJ1-1, with unresolved D. Germline CDR1 reads SGHAT; CDR2 reads FQNNGV. Trimming took off 6 bases at V and 7 bases at J, with 12 bases between the two ends. The CDR3 covers 12 residues.

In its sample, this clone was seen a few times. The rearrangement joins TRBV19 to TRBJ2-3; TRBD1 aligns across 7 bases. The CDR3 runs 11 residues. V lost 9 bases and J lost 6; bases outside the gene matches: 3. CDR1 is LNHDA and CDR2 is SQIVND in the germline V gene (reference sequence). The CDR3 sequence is CASAQGDTQYF. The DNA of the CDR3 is TGTGCCAGCGCACAGGGGGATACGCAGTATTTT. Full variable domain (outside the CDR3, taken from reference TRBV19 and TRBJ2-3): DGGITQSPKYLFRKEGQNVTLSCEQNLNHDAMYWYRQDPGQGLRLIYYSQIVNDFQKGDIAEGYSVSREKKESFPLTVTSAQKNPTAFYLCASAQGDTQYFGPGTRLTVL.

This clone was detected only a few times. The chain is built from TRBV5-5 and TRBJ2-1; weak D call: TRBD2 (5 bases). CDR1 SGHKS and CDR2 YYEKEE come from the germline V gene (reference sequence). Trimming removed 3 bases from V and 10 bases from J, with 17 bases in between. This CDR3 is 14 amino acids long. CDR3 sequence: CASSSTSYGVEQFF. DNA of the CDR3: TGTGCCAGCAGCTCTACCAGTTACGGGGTGGAGCAGTTCTTC. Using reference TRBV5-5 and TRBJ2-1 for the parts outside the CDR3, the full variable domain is DAGVTQSPTHLIKTRGQQVTLRCSPISGHKSVSWYQQVLGQGPQFIFQYYEKEERGRGNFPDRFSARQFPNYSSELNVNALLLGDSALYLCASSSTSYGVEQFFGPGTRLTVL.

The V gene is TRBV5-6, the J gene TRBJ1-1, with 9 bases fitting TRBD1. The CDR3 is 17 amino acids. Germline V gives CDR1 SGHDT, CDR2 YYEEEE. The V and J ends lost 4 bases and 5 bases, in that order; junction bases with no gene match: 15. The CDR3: CASSPGTGMGFRTEAFF. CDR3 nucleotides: TGTGCCAGCAGCCCGGGGACAGGGATGGGCTTCCGGACTGAAGCTTTCTTT.

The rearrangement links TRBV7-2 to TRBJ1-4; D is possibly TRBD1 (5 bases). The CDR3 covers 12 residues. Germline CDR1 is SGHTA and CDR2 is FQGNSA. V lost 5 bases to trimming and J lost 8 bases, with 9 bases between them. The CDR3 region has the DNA TGTGCCAGCAGCCGAGGACACGAAAAACTGTTTTTT. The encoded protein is CASSRGHEKLFF.

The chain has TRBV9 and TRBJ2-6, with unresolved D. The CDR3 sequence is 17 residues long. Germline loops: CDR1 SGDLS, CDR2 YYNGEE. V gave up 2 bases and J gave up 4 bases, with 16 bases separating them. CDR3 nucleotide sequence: TGTGCCAGCAGCGTTCAAGCGTTTCGTGGGGGGGCCAACGTCCTGACTTTC. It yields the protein CASSVQAFRGGANVLTF.